What follows are 28 T cell receptor beta chains derived from one specimen sequenced in a study of Tregs in tolerant kidney transplant recipients. The nonmyeloablative bone marrow transplants came from related graft donors, with transient mixed chimerism. Method: immunoSEQ multiplex PCR; TCRdb's copy keeps in-frame clones and lacks some. The sample records about 52,000 clones, about nine tenths being singletons. Material: CD8+ T cells from blood (PBMCs), obtained 24 months after the transplant. The receptors originated from a human patient who received a combined kidney and bone marrow transplant. The graft donor may have contributed some T cells.

This chain joins TRBV7-9 and TRBJ1-1, with D possibly being TRBD1 (6 bases). This CDR3 comprises 15 residues. In germline, CDR1 is SEHNR, CDR2 FQNEAQ (reference sequence). With 6 bases removed from V and 1 base from J, the gap between germline ends came to 15 bases. DNA of the CDR3: TGTGCCAGCAGTGACCGGGACAATGGGAACACTGAAGCTTTCTTT. This codes for CASSDRDNGNTEAFF.

J is TRBJ2-1 and V is TRBV6-5; TRBD1 is a possible D gene (6 bases). Trimming pared 8 bases from V and 0 bases from J, leaving 11 bases between. CDR1 MNHEY and CDR2 SVGAGI come from the germline V gene. This CDR3 has 14 amino acids. The CDR3 spells CASSDRSSYNEQFF. CDR3 nucleotides: TGTGCCAGCTCGGACAGAAGCTCCTACAATGAGCAGTTCTTC.

This chain connects TRBV13 to TRBJ1-2; D is unresolved. Germline V gene lookup returns CDR1 PRHDT and CDR2 FYEKMQ (reference sequence). Trimming took 2 bases from V and 0 from J, leaving 13 bases between them. The CDR3 length is 16 residues. CDR3 DNA sequence: TGTGCCAGCAGCTTATCCAGTCTTACAGCTAACTATGGCTACACCTTC. It is translated as CASSLSSLTANYGYTF.

Regarding this clone: The same CDR3 arises from other DNA sequences in this sample as well. CDR3 region: CASSLEGGQETQYF. For the CDR3, the DNA is TGCGCCAGCAGCTTGGAAGGGGGCCAAGAGACCCAGTACTTC. This chain uses TRBV5-1 with TRBJ2-5; possibly TRBD1 for D (6 bases). The CDR3 length is 14 residues. Trimming shortened V by 0 bases and J by 1 base, and 7 bases separated the two germline ends. Germline loops: CDR1 SGHRS, CDR2 YFSETQ.

The DNA of the CDR3 is TGTGCCAGCAGCCCGGACGGGGGGCAGTCCTACGAGCAGTACTTC. It translates to CASSPDGGQSYEQYF. The chain employs TRBV5-4 and TRBJ2-7, with TRBD2 as a possible D gene (7 bases). The CDR3 extends over 15 amino acids. Germline loops: CDR1 SGHNT, CDR2 YYREEE (reference sequence). The ends were cut back, 4 bases at V and 1 base at J, with 15 bases in the middle.

The count of this clone is one. The CDR3 reads CASSTLSGGTNEQFF. CDR3 coding DNA: TGTGCCAGCAGCACCCTTAGCGGGGGCACCAATGAGCAGTTCTTC. This sequence joins TRBV9 and TRBJ2-1; 9 bases fit TRBD2. The CDR3 is made up of 15 amino acids. Germline V gives CDR1 SGDLS, CDR2 YYNGEE. V was clipped by 4 bases and J by 6 bases; unmatched bases: 8.

This chain uses TRBV4-3 with TRBJ2-7, with D unresolved. V gave up 4 bases and J gave up 3 bases, with 16 bases separating them. The CDR3 runs 15 residues. Germline V CDR1 and CDR2: LGHNA, YSLEER. The CDR3 here is CASSPGLNAIYEQYF. The CDR3 DNA is TGCGCCAGCAGCCCCGGGTTAAACGCTATCTACGAGCAGTACTTC.

V gene TRBV27 combines with J gene TRBJ2-7; a possible D gene is TRBD2 (6 bases). V gave up 1 base and J gave up 2 bases, with 12 bases separating them. CDR1 is MNHEY, CDR2 SMNVEV, per germline (reference sequence). The CDR3 sequence is 15 residues long. Written as DNA, the CDR3 is TGTGCCAGCAGTTTATTGACTAGATATCCCTACGAGCAGTACTTC. Protein product: CASSLLTRYPYEQYF.

The CDR3 coding sequence is TGTGCTAGTGCCCCTGACAGCAGCACAGATACGCAGTATTTT. Encoded protein: CASAPDSSTDTQYF. The rearrangement joins TRBV12-5 to TRBJ2-3, with D tentatively TRBD1 (5 bases). Germline CDR1 reads LGHNT; CDR2 reads FRNRAP. The CDR3 length is 14 residues. Trimming pared 7 bases from V and 0 bases from J, leaving 11 bases between.

This chain uses TRBV30 with TRBJ1-3, with D unclear. Germline CDR1 is GTSNPN and CDR2 is SVGIG (reference sequence). The CDR3 length is 13 residues. Trimming cost V 3 bases and J 1 base, with 7 bases left between them. CDR3 loop: CAWRGESGNTIYF. The CDR3 DNA reads as TGTGCCTGGAGAGGAGAGTCTGGAAACACCATATATTTT.

The V and J genes are TRBV11-2 and TRBJ2-3, with 8 bases aligning to TRBD2. Per germline, CDR1 SGHAT and CDR2 FQNNGV. The CDR3 has 17 amino acids. Losses at the gene ends were 2 bases for V and 6 bases for J; bases not matched to a gene: 13. The CDR3 DNA follows: TGTGCCAGCAGCTTACAGTTCAGCGGGAGTACTAGGGATACGCAGTATTTT. Translated: CASSLQFSGSTRDTQYF.

A few counts support this clone. The V gene is TRBV11-2, the J gene TRBJ1-1; 8 positions match TRBD1. V trimming: 3 bases; J trimming: 7 bases; junction bases outside the gene matches: 10. This CDR3 comprises 15 residues. The germline V gene encodes CDR1 SGHAT and CDR2 FQNNGV. CDR3 DNA: TGTGCCAGCAGCTTGAGACCTATAGGACAGGGTGAAGCTTTCTTT. It specifies CASSLRPIGQGEAFF.

The chain couples TRBV19 to TRBJ2-7, with TRBD1 matching over 8 bases. Germline-derived CDR1 and CDR2 are LNHDA and SQIVND (reference sequence). V shed 3 bases, J shed 5 bases, and the junction held 15 bases outside the gene matches. The CDR3 sequence is 17 residues long. The CDR3 coding sequence is TGTGCCAGTAGTATCCCAGACAGGGGAACGCAACTGGACGAGCAGTACTTC. This gives the protein CASSIPDRGTQLDEQYF.

This chain connects TRBV2 to TRBJ2-1; 14 bases fit TRBD2. The CDR3 is 14 amino acids. CDR1 SNHLY and CDR2 FYNNEI come from the germline V gene. Trimming took 4 bases from V and 7 from J; bases not matched to a gene: 0. CDR3 nucleotides: TGTGCCAGCAGTGGGACTAGCGGGAGGAATGAGCAGTTCTTC. It codes for CASSGTSGRNEQFF.

J is TRBJ2-3 and V is TRBV4-3, with D unresolved. V was cut by 0 bases and J by 3 bases, with 13 bases left in between. The germline gives CDR1 LGHNA, CDR2 YSLEER. CDR3 size: 16 residues. CDR3 sequence: CASSQDRFGYTDTQYF. CDR3 nucleotides: TGCGCCAGCAGCCAAGATCGGTTCGGGTATACAGATACGCAGTATTTT.

The CDR3 DNA sequence: TGTGCCAGCAGCTTTGGAGGGGGGGATTACAATGAGCAGTTCTTC. This translates into CASSFGGGDYNEQFF. J is TRBJ2-1 and V is TRBV7-3; maybe TRBD2 (7 bases). Trimming removed 3 bases at V and 4 bases at J, with 13 bases between. The CDR3 length is 15 residues. CDR1 is SGHTA and CDR2 is FQGTGA in the germline V gene.

The rearrangement joins TRBV9 to TRBJ2-2; TRBD1 is a possible D gene (5 bases). The germline CDR1 and CDR2 sequences are SGDLS and YYNGEE. The CDR3 is made up of 18 amino acids. Trimming pared 0 bases from V and 0 bases from J, leaving 15 bases between. The CDR3 protein is CASSVGRQGSPNTGELFF. As DNA, the CDR3 is TGTGCCAGCAGCGTAGGGCGGCAGGGATCGCCGAACACCGGGGAGCTGTTTTTT. Variable domain in full (rest from reference TRBV9 and TRBJ2-2): DSGVTQTPKHLITATGQRVTLRCSPRSGDLSVYWYQQSLDQGLQFLIQYYNGEERAKGNILERFSAQQFPDLHSELNLSSLELGDSALYFCASSVGRQGSPNTGELFFGEGSRLTVL.

V and J are TRBV27 and TRBJ2-5; 14 bases agree with TRBD2. Trimming removed 3 bases from V and 13 bases from J; junction bases left unmatched: 10. Per germline, CDR1 MNHEY and CDR2 SMNVEV (reference sequence). The CDR3 loop spans 15 amino acids. The CDR3 protein is CASSLGTSGGPVLYF. The CDR3 nucleotides read TGTGCCAGCAGTTTGGGGACTAGCGGGGGTCCGGTGCTGTACTTC.

Notes on this clone: Its ends do not fully match the called genes, so a read error is possible. Within the sample, other DNA sequences also encode this same CDR3. V usage is TRBV27 and J usage is TRBJ1-6, with 7 bases lining up with TRBD1. The CDR3 spans 15 residues. Germline loops: CDR1 MNHEY, CDR2 SMNVEV (reference sequence). Here the CDR3 DNA reads TGTGCCAGCAGCAAAAAGGGACAGCTAAATTCCCCCCTCCACTTT. Protein sequence: CASSKKGQLNSPLHF.

The V call is TRBV6-1, the J call TRBJ2-5; TRBD2 matches at 10 bases. Germline CDR1 reads MNHNS; CDR2 reads SASEGT. Trimming at V came to 4 bases and at J to 4 bases, leaving 9 bases not matched to a gene. The CDR3 consists of 16 residues. The CDR3: CASSAPEAGGRETQYF. CDR3 nucleotide sequence: TGTGCCAGCAGTGCCCCAGAAGCGGGAGGGCGAGAGACCCAGTACTTC.

This chain links TRBV19 with TRBJ2-7, with D tentatively TRBD1 (5 bases). CDR1 is LNHDA, CDR2 SQIVND, per germline (reference sequence). The V gene lost 3 bases and the J gene lost 4 bases, with 16 bases spanning the gap. CDR3 length: 15 residues. Here the CDR3 DNA reads TGTGCCAGTAGTATTATTTCAGGAAGGGGTTACGAGCAGTACTTC. Residues: CASSIISGRGYEQYF.

The gene calls are TRBV4-3 and TRBJ2-1; 11 bases are shared with TRBD2. This CDR3 is built from 15 residues. CDR1 is LGHNA and CDR2 is YSLEER in the germline V gene. The trim removed 2 bases at V and 7 bases at J, leaving 4 bases unmatched. The CDR3: CASSQSSGGRNEQFF. The CDR3 DNA sequence: TGCGCCAGCAGCCAATCTAGCGGGGGGAGAAATGAGCAGTTCTTC.

V and J are TRBV28 and TRBJ2-3, with 13 bases that match TRBD2. The CDR3 loop spans 17 amino acids. Germline CDR1 MDHEN, CDR2 SYDVKM. V was clipped by 6 bases and J by 2 bases; unmatched bases: 8. The CDR3 bases are TGTGCCAGCAGACCTGGACTAGCGGGGGATTTCACAGATACGCAGTATTTT. Translating gives CASRPGLAGDFTDTQYF.

The chain joins TRBV4-3 to TRBJ2-1, with 9 positions matching TRBD2. Germline V gene sequence: CDR1 LGHNA, CDR2 YSLEER. Trimming at V came to 3 bases and at J to 6 bases, leaving 9 bases not matched to a gene. The CDR3 consists of 16 residues. The CDR3 nucleotides are TGCGCCAGCAGCCACCACATAGCGGGAGTTAGCAATGAGCAGTTCTTC. This sequence encodes CASSHHIAGVSNEQFF.

This clone was picked up one time. The V gene is TRBV27, the J gene TRBJ2-5; 7 bases map to TRBD2. The DNA end favors TRBJ2-7, so the J call may be wrong. The CDR3 length is 16 residues. Germline CDR1 MNHEY, CDR2 SMNVEV (reference sequence). The chain's CDR3 is CASSFRGVAQPYEQYF. The CDR3 DNA is TGTGCCAGCAGTTTTCGGGGGGTCGCTCAACCTTACGAGCAGTACTTC.

The rearrangement joins TRBV28 to TRBJ2-7; D is unclear. Germline V lookup: CDR1 MDHEN, CDR2 SYDVKM. This CDR3 spans 15 amino acids. V was cut by 5 bases and J by 2 bases, with 16 bases left in between. The CDR3 reads CASSPRRGYTYEQYF. The CDR3 DNA is TGTGCCAGCAGTCCCCGGAGAGGATATACCTACGAGCAGTACTTC. The variable domain in full, completed from reference TRBV28 and TRBJ2-7, reads DVKVTQSSRYLVKRTGEKVFLECVQDMDHENMFWYRQDPGLGLRLIYFSYDVKMKEKGDIPEGYSVSREKKERFSLILESASTNQTSMYLCASSPRRGYTYEQYFGPGTRLTVT.

The chain links TRBV13 to TRBJ1-2; perhaps TRBD1 as D (6 bases). The CDR3 extends over 13 amino acids. V shed 5 bases and J shed 2 bases, with 9 bases lying between them. Germline assignment: CDR1 PRHDT and CDR2 FYEKMQ (reference sequence). The CDR3 DNA follows: TGTGCCAGCAGCGCACAGGGAAACTATGGCTACACCTTC. Its protein product is CASSAQGNYGYTF.

V gene TRBV28 combines with J gene TRBJ2-3, with D possibly TRBD1 on 5 matching bases. Trimming removed 5 bases from V and 3 bases from J, with 12 bases in between. Per germline, CDR1 MDHEN and CDR2 SYDVKM. CDR3 length: 14 residues. CDR3 in DNA: TGTGCCAGCAGTCATCAGGGTACGACAGATACGCAGTATTTT. Encoded protein: CASSHQGTTDTQYF.